These 10 T cell receptor beta chains were all obtained from the same sample, sequenced in a study of cytomegalovirus exposure and HLA in healthy donors. 13 Jbeta primers and 60 Vbeta primers were used for the PCR. TCRdb keeps only in-frame clones here, not all; method: immunoSEQ multiplex PCR. The table has some 130,000 clones, 80% seen once. The sequenced sample consisted of PBMCs. The source is a man younger than 45 in good health and CMV-seronegative.

This chain uses TRBV6-5 with TRBJ1-3, with 7 bases aligning to TRBD1. CDR3 size: 14 residues. V shed 4 bases, J shed 4 bases, and the junction held 4 bases outside the gene matches. CDR1 is MNHEY, CDR2 SVGAGI, per germline. Here the CDR3 reads CASSLTGKGNTIYF. The CDR3 DNA sequence: TGTGCCAGCAGTTTGACAGGGAAAGGAAACACCATATATTTT.

V gene TRBV9 combines with J gene TRBJ1-1; D is perhaps TRBD1 (5 bases). The CDR3 has 13 residues. Germline lookup yields CDR1 SGDLS and CDR2 YYNGEE. Trimming took off 3 bases at V and 4 bases at J, with 10 bases between the two ends. The CDR3 DNA follows: TGTGCCAGCAGCGACCAGGGTTTCACTGAAGCTTTCTTT. It translates to CASSDQGFTEAFF.

This clone was seen a handful of times. The chain uses TRBV6-6 and TRBJ2-1; tentatively, D is TRBD2 (6 bases). Germline CDR1 reads MNHNY; CDR2 reads SVGAGI (reference sequence). V was trimmed by 0 bases and J by 10 bases, leaving 13 bases between them. The CDR3 sequence is 14 residues long. The CDR3 DNA reads as TGTGCCAGCAGTTACTCGATTGTTGGGAGGGAGCAGTTCTTC. Protein: CASSYSIVGREQFF.

This rearrangement joins TRBV19 to TRBJ1-1, with D possibly being TRBD1 (5 bases). The CDR3 covers 13 residues. Germline-derived CDR1 and CDR2 are LNHDA and SQIVND (reference sequence). V lost 5 bases and J lost 1, with 8 bases in between. CDR3 nucleotide sequence: TGTGCCAGTAGTGTGGACAAGAACACTGAAGCTTTCTTT. As protein: CASSVDKNTEAFF.

This clone was detected a few times. This chain joins TRBV5-5 and TRBJ1-1, with D unresolved. With 2 bases removed from V and 2 bases from J, the gap between germline ends came to 10 bases. CDR3 size: 14 residues. Germline CDR1 SGHKS, CDR2 YYEKEE (reference sequence). The CDR3 coding sequence is TGTGCCAGCAGCTTACACCGGGAAAACACTGAAGCTTTCTTT. This encodes CASSLHRENTEAFF.

About this clone: A read error may account for a junction end that differs from germline. The chain couples TRBV6-5 to TRBJ1-2, with 10 bases that match TRBD1. From germline, CDR1 is MNHEY and CDR2 SVGAGI. The CDR3 is 15 residues long. CDR3 sequence: CASSKRDRGLGGYPF. In nucleotides, the CDR3 is TGTGCCAGCAGTAAAAGGGACAGGGGCCTAGGTGGCTACCCCTTC.

This chain uses TRBV19 with TRBJ2-3; 8 bases match TRBD2. The V segment lost 5 bases and the J segment 5 bases; nucleotides outside the gene matches: 3. This CDR3 region has 13 residues. Germline CDR1 reads LNHDA; CDR2 reads SQIVND (reference sequence). The CDR3 bases are TGTGCCAGTAGTCTCCTAGCGGGAGATACGCAGTATTTT. Translated, it gives CASSLLAGDTQYF.

The genes are TRBV9 and TRBJ2-2; 9 bases map to TRBD1. Germline CDR1 and CDR2: SGDLS and YYNGEE. After removal of 4 bases from V and 1 base from J, the junction contained 11 bases not matched to a gene. The CDR3 runs 18 residues. Here the CDR3 reads CASSPRTGALRNTGELFF. The CDR3 region has the DNA TGTGCCAGCAGCCCCCGGACAGGGGCCCTACGGAACACCGGGGAGCTGTTTTTT.

The chain recombines TRBV19 with TRBJ1-2; D may be TRBD1 (5 bases). Germline lookup yields CDR1 LNHDA and CDR2 SQIVND (reference sequence). Trimming shortened V by 8 bases and J by 3 bases, and 16 bases separated the two germline ends. The CDR3 spans 14 residues. The CDR3 DNA reads as TGTGCCAGTGGTTCCAGGGTATGGGACTATGGCTACACCTTC. It is translated as CASGSRVWDYGYTF. The entire variable domain, with the rest obtained from reference TRBV19 and TRBJ1-2, is as follows: DGGITQSPKYLFRKEGQNVTLSCEQNLNHDAMYWYRQDPGQGLRLIYYSQIVNDFQKGDIAEGYSVSREKKESFPLTVTSAQKNPTAFYLCASGSRVWDYGYTFGSGTRLTVV.

DNA for the CDR3: TGTGCCAGCAGTTTATACCGGGACACTGACGCAACTAGCACAGATACGCAGTATTTT. It encodes CASSLYRDTDATSTDTQYF. V usage is TRBV27 and J usage is TRBJ2-3; a weak D match, TRBD1 (6 bases). CDR3 size: 19 residues. CDR1 is MNHEY and CDR2 is SMNVEV in the germline V gene (reference sequence). V gave up 1 base and J gave up 0 bases, with 20 bases separating them.